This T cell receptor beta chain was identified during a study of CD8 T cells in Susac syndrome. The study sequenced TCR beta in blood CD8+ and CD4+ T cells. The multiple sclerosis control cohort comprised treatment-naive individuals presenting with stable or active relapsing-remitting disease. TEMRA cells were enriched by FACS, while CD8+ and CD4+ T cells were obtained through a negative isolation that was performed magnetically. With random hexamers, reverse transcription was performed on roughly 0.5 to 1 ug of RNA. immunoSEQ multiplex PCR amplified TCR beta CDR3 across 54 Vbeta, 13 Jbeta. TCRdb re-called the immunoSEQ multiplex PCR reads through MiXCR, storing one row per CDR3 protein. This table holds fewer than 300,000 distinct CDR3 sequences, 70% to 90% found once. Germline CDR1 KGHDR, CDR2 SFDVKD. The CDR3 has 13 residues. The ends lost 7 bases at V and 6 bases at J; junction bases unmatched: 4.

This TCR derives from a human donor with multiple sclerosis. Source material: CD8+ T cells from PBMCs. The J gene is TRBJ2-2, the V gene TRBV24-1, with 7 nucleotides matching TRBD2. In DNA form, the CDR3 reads TGTGCCACCAGCCCGCGGGGGTCCGGGGAGCTGTTTTTT. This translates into CATSPRGSGELFF.